These 24 T cell receptor beta chains share one sample of origin, sequenced in a study of molecular identifiers for immune sequencing clone quantification. One entry per CDR3 protein results from TCRdb running MiXCR on the PCR reads. The sample has about half a million distinct CDR3 sequences, around 25% seen once. The sequenced material came from naive CD8+ T cells from blood, with Jurkat cell RNA spiked in. Subset indicated: FACS-sorted CD8+CD4-CCR7+CD45RA+ naive T cells. The receptors were gathered from a human donor in good health. Some libraries in this study had Jurkat cell RNA spiked in.

This clonotype was recorded many times. The CDR3, as DNA: TGTGCCAGCAGCCCGAGGGACAGGGGGCACAACGAGCAGTACTTC. It is translated as CASSPRDRGHNEQYF. This chain joins TRBV9 and TRBJ2-7, with TRBD1 identical over 12 bases. CDR1 is SGDLS and CDR2 is YYNGEE in the germline V gene. This CDR3 is built from 15 residues. J was trimmed by 5 bases and V by 4 bases; bases with no gene match: 7.

The sample holds a few counts of this clonotype. The J gene is TRBJ2-2, the V gene TRBV6-2 or TRBV6-3, with no clear D. The CDR3 consists of 14 residues. V was pared by 2 bases and J by 8 bases, with 12 bases between. Germline V gene lookup returns CDR1 MNHEY and CDR2 SVGEGT. The chain's CDR3 is CASSYERYGGELFF. Here the CDR3 DNA reads TGTGCCAGCAGTTACGAGAGATACGGTGGGGAGCTGTTTTTT.

This clonotype was counted between two and nine times. V gene TRBV13 combines with J gene TRBJ1-1; D gene unclear. The CDR3 is 14 amino acids. The V gene lost 4 bases and the J gene lost 1 base, with 10 bases spanning the gap. Germline CDR1 and CDR2: PRHDT and FYEKMQ (reference sequence). Here the CDR3 reads CASSSLDKNTEAFF. Written as DNA, the CDR3 is TGTGCCAGCAGCTCGTTAGACAAGAACACTGAAGCTTTCTTT.

The chain joins TRBV20-1 to TRBJ2-7, with 10 bases identical to TRBD2. J lost 1 base, V lost 3 bases, and 3 bases had no gene match. Per the germline V gene, CDR1 is DFQATT and CDR2 is SNEGSKA (reference sequence). This CDR3 comprises 14 residues. The CDR3 is CSARYSGGSYEQYF. Written as DNA, the CDR3 is TGCAGTGCTAGGTATAGCGGGGGGTCCTACGAGCAGTACTTC.

This clonotype has at least ten counts. This rearrangement joins TRBV28 to TRBJ1-2; D gene uncertain. Per the germline V gene, CDR1 is MDHEN and CDR2 is SYDVKM. V lost 6 bases and J 7 bases, leaving 18 bases between the germline ends. The CDR3 consists of 14 residues. CDR3 amino acids: CASSRREYATGYTF. DNA for the CDR3: TGTGCCAGCAGCCGTCGAGAATATGCGACTGGCTACACCTTC.

The table lists this clonotype with a few counts. With a much larger clone just one base away, this may be a read error. V and J are TRBV7-9 and TRBJ2-7; tentative D call: TRBD1 (5 bases). Germline V lookup: CDR1 SEHNR, CDR2 FQNEAQ (reference sequence). This CDR3 contains 16 residues. The CDR3 loop reads CASSSDLQADIYEQHF. The CDR3 nucleotides are TGTGCCAGCAGCTCCGACCTACAGGCGGATATATACGAGCAGCACTTC.

There are many counts of this clonotype. This sequence joins TRBV6-2 or TRBV6-3 and TRBJ1-5, with 8 bases lining up with TRBD1. V shed 0 bases, J shed 3 bases, and the junction held 1 base outside the gene matches. The CDR3 is 15 amino acids. Germline values: CDR1 MNHEY, CDR2 SVGEGT. The CDR3: CASSYSDRANQPQHF. CDR3 coding DNA: TGTGCCAGCAGTTACTCGGACAGGGCCAATCAGCCCCAGCATTTT.

This clonotype was picked up a small number of times. The chain joins TRBV2 to TRBJ2-7; D ambiguous. Germline loops: CDR1 SNHLY, CDR2 FYNNEI. This CDR3 comprises 16 residues. The germline V and J ends were trimmed by 0 bases and 2 bases, with 14 bases remaining between them. In DNA, the CDR3 is TGTGCCAGCAGTGAAGCGCTAATGGGCACAGCCTACGAGCAGTACTTC. Translating it yields CASSEALMGTAYEQYF.

The genes are TRBV9 and TRBJ1-3; a weak D match, TRBD1 (5 bases). V was pared by 2 bases and J by 0 bases, with 9 bases between. Looked up from germline, CDR1 is SGDLS and CDR2 is YYNGEE. The CDR3 spans 15 residues. The CDR3 protein is CASSVGGDSGNTIYF. The CDR3 DNA reads as TGTGCCAGCAGCGTTGGAGGGGACTCTGGAAACACCATATATTTT.

This clonotype was seen many times. This chain uses TRBV13 with TRBJ2-1; D is unresolved. Germline V gene data show CDR1 as PRHDT and CDR2 as FYEKMQ (reference sequence). The CDR3 sequence is 16 residues long. Trimming cost V 2 bases and J 0 bases, with 11 bases left between them. CDR3 sequence (DNA): TGTGCCAGCAGCTTAAGCCGGGTCGGCTCCTACAATGAGCAGTTCTTC. Translating it yields CASSLSRVGSYNEQFF.

Many counts were recorded for this clonotype. The genes are TRBV7-9 and TRBJ2-2, with a tentative D call TRBD2 (5 bases). From germline, CDR1 is SEHNR and CDR2 FQNEAQ (reference sequence). The CDR3 is 15 residues long. Trimming took 1 base from V and 4 from J, leaving 10 bases between them. The CDR3 DNA follows: TGTGCCAGCAGCTTAGACCGTACTAGCACCGGGGAGCTGTTTTTT. This gives the protein CASSLDRTSTGELFF.

This clonotype was found many times. The genes are TRBV27 and TRBJ1-1; D remains ambiguous. Germline V gene data show CDR1 as MNHEY and CDR2 as SMNVEV (reference sequence). V was shortened by 6 bases and J by 0 bases, with 11 bases between the two germline ends. The CDR3 is 14 residues long. CDR3 nucleotide sequence: TGTGCCAGCAGCGCGGCTACAGTGAACACTGAAGCTTTCTTT. Its protein product is CASSAATVNTEAFF.

This clonotype was seen a few times. The rearrangement uses TRBV15 and TRBJ1-5, with 7 bases fitting TRBD1. Trimming took 2 bases from V and 5 from J; bases not matched to a gene: 6. This CDR3 contains 15 residues. The germline gives CDR1 LNHNV, CDR2 YYDKDF (reference sequence). CDR3 nucleotide sequence: TGTGCCACCAGCAGACTCGACAGGGTTGATCAGCCCCAGCATTTT. It encodes CATSRLDRVDQPQHF.

V gene TRBV29-1 combines with J gene TRBJ1-1, with unresolved D. Trimming shortened V by 6 bases and J by 12 bases, and 29 bases separated the two germline ends. From germline, CDR1 is SQVTM and CDR2 ANQGSEA. This CDR3 has 15 amino acids. CDR3 nucleotides: TGCAGCGTCAAAATCCAGGACCACCCAAACACTAAAACTTTCTTT. Its translation: CSVKIQDHPNTKTFF.

CDR3 sequence: CASSLGFGGSSYNEQFF. As DNA, the CDR3 is TGTGCCAGCAGCTTAGGTTTTGGAGGGAGTTCCTACAATGAGCAGTTCTTC. This chain joins TRBV7-9 and TRBJ2-1; D is possibly TRBD2 (6 bases). Germline V gives CDR1 SEHNR, CDR2 FQNEAQ (reference sequence). The germline V and J ends were trimmed by 1 base and 1 base, with 14 bases remaining between them. The CDR3 covers 17 residues.

Ten or more counts support this clonotype. CDR3 DNA: TGTGCCAGCAGTTGGACAGGGTCTGACACTGAAGCTTTCTTT. This codes for CASSWTGSDTEAFF. V and J are TRBV12-3 or TRBV12-4 and TRBJ1-1; 8 nucleotides match TRBD1. The CDR3 runs 14 residues. Losses at the gene ends were 4 bases for V and 3 bases for J; bases not matched to a gene: 4.

This clonotype was counted ten times or more. The chain employs TRBV27 and TRBJ1-4; D is ambiguous. The V end lost 4 bases, the J end lost 7 bases, and 10 bases lay between the germline ends. CDR3 length: 13 residues. Germline CDR1 MNHEY, CDR2 SMNVEV (reference sequence). CDR3 DNA: TGTGCCAGCAGTTCCCATCTGAGTGAAAAACTGTTTTTT. Its protein product is CASSSHLSEKLFF.

V is TRBV30 and J is TRBJ2-5, with 7 bases that match TRBD1. Germline V lookup: CDR1 GTSNPN, CDR2 SVGIG (reference sequence). Trimming at V came to 0 bases and at J to 0 bases, leaving 4 bases not matched to a gene. The CDR3 loop spans 15 amino acids. CDR3 sequence: CAWSVGTVNQETQYF. The CDR3 nucleotides read TGTGCCTGGAGTGTTGGGACAGTAAACCAAGAGACCCAGTACTTC.

This clonotype was observed at least ten times. The rearrangement uses TRBV6-2 or TRBV6-3 and TRBJ2-2; maybe TRBD1 (5 bases). Trimming pared 0 bases from V and 5 bases from J, leaving 7 bases between. The length of the CDR3 is 14 residues. CDR1 is MNHEY and CDR2 is SVGEGT in the germline V gene. Written as DNA, the CDR3 is TGTGCCAGCAGTTACTCGACAGTAACCGGGGAGCTGTTTTTT. Residues: CASSYSTVTGELFF.

A few counts support this clonotype. This chain joins TRBV27 and TRBJ1-2; possible D gene TRBD1, 5 bases. V was trimmed by 5 bases and J by 4 bases, leaving 17 bases between them. There are 15 residues in the CDR3. Germline V CDR1 and CDR2: MNHEY, SMNVEV (reference sequence). CDR3 protein: CASSPLGGAFYGYTF. In DNA form, the CDR3 reads TGTGCCAGCAGTCCCCTGGGTGGGGCCTTCTATGGCTACACCTTC.

In its sample, this clonotype was seen many times. This chain connects TRBV20-1 to TRBJ2-2, with TRBD1 as a possible D gene (5 bases). Germline V gives CDR1 DFQATT, CDR2 SNEGSKA (reference sequence). V shed 5 bases and J shed 1 base, with 11 bases lying between them. This CDR3 region has 14 residues. CDR3 loop: CSAGPTGNTGELFF. CDR3 nucleotide sequence: TGCAGTGCTGGGCCAACAGGGAACACCGGGGAGCTGTTTTTT.

This clonotype was picked up a small number of times. The chain joins TRBV4-1 to TRBJ2-5; TRBD2 matches at 10 bases. CDR3 length: 15 amino acids. The trim removed 4 bases at V and 4 bases at J, leaving 6 bases unmatched. Germline values: CDR1 MGHRA, CDR2 YSYEKL. The CDR3 region is CASSLVLAGTETQYF. The CDR3 bases are TGCGCCAGCAGCCTTGTACTAGCGGGGACAGAGACCCAGTACTTC.

This clonotype was counted only a few times. The chain carries TRBV11-2 and TRBJ1-6; D possibly corresponds to TRBD1 (5 bases). V dropped 5 bases and J dropped 5 bases, with 10 bases sitting between them. Looked up from germline, CDR1 is SGHAT and CDR2 is FQNNGV. This CDR3 is built from 14 residues. The CDR3 region has the DNA TGTGCCAGCAGCCAGCCGACAGATAATTCACCCCTCCACTTT. Residues: CASSQPTDNSPLHF.

This chain links TRBV4-3 with TRBJ1-1; weak D call: TRBD1 (5 bases). Germline V CDR1 and CDR2: LGHNA, YSLEER. Trimming removed 0 bases at V and 5 bases at J, with 13 bases between. CDR3 length equals 15 residues. The CDR3 is CASSQDPGQSTEAFF. The CDR3 nucleotides read TGCGCCAGCAGCCAAGATCCGGGGCAGTCGACTGAAGCTTTCTTT.